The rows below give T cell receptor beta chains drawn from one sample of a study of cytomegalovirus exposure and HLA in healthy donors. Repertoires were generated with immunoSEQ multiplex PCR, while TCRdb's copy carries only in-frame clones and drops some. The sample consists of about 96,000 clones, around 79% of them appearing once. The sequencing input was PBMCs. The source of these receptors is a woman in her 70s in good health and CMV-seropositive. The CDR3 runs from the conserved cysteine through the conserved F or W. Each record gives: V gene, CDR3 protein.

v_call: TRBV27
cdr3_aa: CASSSGVYTEAFF

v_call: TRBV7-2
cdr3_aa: CASSPRGRDGYTF

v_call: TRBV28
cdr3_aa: CASSSPGQGYQPQHF

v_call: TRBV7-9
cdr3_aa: CASSARQGSETQYF

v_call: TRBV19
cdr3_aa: CASSISFGGYSNQPQHF

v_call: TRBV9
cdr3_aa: CASSVVGRPNEKLFF

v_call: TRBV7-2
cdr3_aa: CASSPSRLSSYEQYF

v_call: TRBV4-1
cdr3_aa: CASSQEQSSYNSPLHF

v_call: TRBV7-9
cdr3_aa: CSSSLGQLADTQYF

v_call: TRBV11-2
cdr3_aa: CASSLPRDGSSYEQYF